A single sample gave rise to the 15 T cell receptor beta chains below, sequenced in a study of blood T cell repertoires in COVID-19. Sequencing was performed with immunoSEQ multiplex PCR; in TCRdb, only in-frame clones are kept and a portion is missing. The data show 140,000 to 150,000 clones, over 75% seen once. The specimen sequenced was peripheral blood. These receptors originate from a man in his 70s with acute or convalescent COVID-19.

This clone was counted a single time. The chain combines TRBV5-1 with TRBJ1-1; D is ambiguous. V was trimmed by 2 bases and J by 2 bases, leaving 10 bases between them. CDR3 length equals 14 residues. Germline values: CDR1 SGHRS, CDR2 YFSETQ. CDR3: CASSLQFRNTEAFF. Written as DNA, the CDR3 is TGCGCCAGCAGCTTACAGTTTCGCAACACTGAAGCTTTCTTT.

In its sample, this clone was seen a few times. V is TRBV21-1 and J is TRBJ1-6; TRBD1, as called in the table, went unchecked against the DNA. TRBV21-1 is an annotated pseudogene. The CDR3 loop spans 20 amino acids. DNA for the CDR3: TGTGCCAGCAGTACCCCTGAAGGGGACAGCGTGATAGTAAATAATTCACCCCTCCACTTT. Translated: CASSTPEGDSVIVNNSPLHF.

The chain has TRBV7-9 and TRBJ2-3; D not certain. The CDR3 is 12 residues long. V lost 5 bases and J lost 2, with 5 bases in between. The V gene's germline CDR1 is SEHNR and CDR2 FQNEAQ (reference sequence). The CDR3 spells CASSIHTDTQYF. In DNA, the CDR3 is TGTGCCAGCAGCATACACACAGATACGCAGTATTTT.

The count of this clone is one. The chain uses TRBV12-5 and TRBJ2-3; a weak D match, TRBD1 (6 bases). Germline-derived CDR1 and CDR2 are LGHNT and FRNRAP. With 5 bases removed from V and 2 bases from J, the gap between germline ends came to 8 bases. This CDR3 contains 13 residues. The CDR3 here is CASGDRNTDTQYF. CDR3 in DNA: TGTGCTAGTGGTGACAGGAACACAGATACGCAGTATTTT. The entire variable domain, with the rest obtained from reference TRBV12-5 and TRBJ2-3, is as follows: DARVTQTPRHKVTEMGQEVTMRCQPILGHNTVFWYRQTMMQGLELLAYFRNRAPLDDSGMPKDRFSAEMPDATLATLKIQPSEPRDSAVYFCASGDRNTDTQYFGPGTRLTVL.

The V call is TRBV3-1 (or the pseudogene TRBV3-2), the J call TRBJ2-7; tentatively, D is TRBD2 (5 bases). Trimming took 0 bases from V and 7 from J, leaving 16 bases between them. Germline CDR1 LGHDT, CDR2 YNNKEL (reference sequence). This CDR3 has 15 amino acids. CDR3 bases: TGTGCCAGCAGCCAAGATAAGCCCGGGGTACGGGAGCAGTACTTC. This gives the protein CASSQDKPGVREQYF.

This chain links TRBV7-3 with TRBJ2-3, with 7 nucleotides matching TRBD1. Germline values: CDR1 SGHTA, CDR2 FQGTGA. CDR3 length: 14 residues. Trimming removed 4 bases from V and 1 base from J; junction bases left unmatched: 2. CDR3 nucleotides: TGTGCCAGCAGCTCCGGACAGGGCACAGATACGCAGTATTTT. Translation: CASSSGQGTDTQYF.

The chain is built from TRBV5-1 and TRBJ1-2; 9 positions agree with TRBD1. Germline V gene data show CDR1 as SGHRS and CDR2 as YFSETQ. Losses at the gene ends were 2 bases for V and 8 bases for J; bases not matched to a gene: 13. The CDR3 sequence is 16 residues long. The CDR3 region has the DNA TGCGCCAGCAGCTTCGTGCGGGCACAGGGGGCCCACGGCTACACCTTC. This gives the protein CASSFVRAQGAHGYTF.

The gene calls are TRBV5-1 and TRBJ2-3; D call uncertain. Looked up from germline, CDR1 is SGHRS and CDR2 is YFSETQ. The CDR3 length is 12 residues. With 5 bases removed from V and 2 bases from J, the gap between germline ends came to 6 bases. CDR3 amino acids: CASRQDTDTQYF. CDR3 bases: TGCGCCAGCAGGCAGGACACAGATACGCAGTATTTT.

The chain joins TRBV19 to TRBJ1-4, with D possibly matching TRBD1 (5 bases). Trimming cost V 7 bases and J 5 bases, with 17 bases left between them. The CDR3 is 15 residues long. Germline assignment: CDR1 LNHDA and CDR2 SQIVND (reference sequence). The CDR3 spells CASNHGRGPNEKLFF. The CDR3 bases are TGTGCCAGTAATCATGGGCGGGGACCCAATGAAAAACTGTTTTTT.

The chain uses TRBV7-2 and TRBJ1-5; a possible D gene is TRBD1 (5 bases). Germline assignment: CDR1 SGHTA and CDR2 FQGNSA. V gave up 1 base and J gave up 0 bases, with 10 bases separating them. The CDR3 totals 16 residues. In DNA, the CDR3 is TGTGCCAGCAGCTTAGGGCCAGGACATAGCAATCAGCCCCAGCATTTT. This codes for CASSLGPGHSNQPQHF.

V and J are TRBV10-2 and TRBJ2-7; D gene unclear. The CDR3 length is 13 residues. Trimming pared 2 bases from V and 6 bases from J, leaving 11 bases between. Germline V gives CDR1 WSHSY, CDR2 SAAADI. The CDR3 region is CASSERIAAEQYF. The CDR3 coding sequence is TGCGCCAGCAGTGAGAGGATAGCCGCCGAGCAGTACTTC.

The chain recombines TRBV5-4 with TRBJ2-6; D ambiguous. Germline V CDR1 and CDR2: SGHNT, YYREEE (reference sequence). CDR3 size: 15 residues. The V end lost 3 bases, the J end lost 0 bases, and 7 bases lay between the germline ends. Here the CDR3 DNA reads TGTGCCAGCAGCTCTCCGGGCTCTGGGGCCAACGTCCTGACTTTC. Residues: CASSSPGSGANVLTF.

This sequence joins TRBV19 and TRBJ1-1; a weak D match, TRBD1 (5 bases). CDR1 is LNHDA and CDR2 is SQIVND in the germline V gene (reference sequence). Trimming took off 1 base at V and 3 bases at J, with 9 bases between the two ends. The CDR3 totals 14 residues. For the CDR3, the DNA is TGTGCCAGTAGTATAGCCCTGGGGCACACTGAAGCTTTCTTT. Amino acid sequence: CASSIALGHTEAFF. The variable domain in full, completed from reference TRBV19 and TRBJ1-1, reads DGGITQSPKYLFRKEGQNVTLSCEQNLNHDAMYWYRQDPGQGLRLIYYSQIVNDFQKGDIAEGYSVSREKKESFPLTVTSAQKNPTAFYLCASSIALGHTEAFFGQGTRLTVV.

V and J are TRBV5-8 and TRBJ1-6; D remains unclear. CDR3 length equals 13 residues. In germline, CDR1 is SGHTS, CDR2 YDEGEE. The germline V and J ends were trimmed by 1 base and 9 bases, with 8 bases remaining between them. In DNA form, the CDR3 reads TGTGCCAGCAGCTTGACGGAGACTTCACCCCTCCACTTT. The encoded protein is CASSLTETSPLHF.

The genes are TRBV24-1 and TRBJ1-2, with 12 bases aligning to TRBD1. The CDR3 runs 16 residues. The ends lost 3 bases at V and 3 bases at J; junction bases unmatched: 4. The germline CDR1 and CDR2 sequences are KGHDR and SFDVKD. DNA for the CDR3: TGTGCCACCAGTGATAGGGGACAGGGGGCCGACTATGGCTACACCTTC. Its translation is CATSDRGQGADYGYTF.